The source of this TCR beta chain is a study of technical replicates of blood from several donors. Assay: immunoSEQ multiplex PCR; the TCRdb copy retains only in-frame clones and omits some. The data hold 60,000 to 70,000 clones, with approximately 83% observed a single time. The length of the CDR3 is 18 residues. The germline V gene encodes CDR1 SGHTA and CDR2 FQGNSA. With 4 bases removed from V and 0 bases from J, the gap between germline ends came to 20 bases. The V call is TRBV7-2, the J call TRBJ2-3, with D tentatively TRBD2 (6 bases). What was sequenced was PBMCs. The sequence came from a human donor in good health. Some clones in this sample may be carry-over from other donors' samples. The CDR3 DNA reads as TGTGCCAGCAGCTCCATTCCCGTGGGCGGGACCAGCACAGATACGCAGTATTTT. Amino acids: CASSSIPVGGTSTDTQYF.